This T cell receptor beta chain was captured in a study of CD8+ T cells in alopecia areata. The germline V gene has CDR1 SGHDN and CDR2 FVKESK. Trimming at V came to 0 bases and at J to 7 bases, leaving 6 bases not matched to a gene. The CDR3 spans 16 residues. Specified treatment: oral pan-JAK inhibitor, 5-10 mg twice daily. Isolated RNA was reverse transcribed into cDNA used as the sequencing template. Produced via immunoSEQ multiplex PCR; TCRdb's table is partial and in-frame only. The sample lists about 220,000 clones; 50% to 60% were seen once. The V and J genes are TRBV14 and TRBJ2-3, with 11 bases identical to TRBD2. The sample here was CD4+ T cells sorted from blood, taken at week 4, from a patient treated with tofacitinib. The receptor was isolated from a human donor with alopecia areata. The CDR3 nucleotides read TGTGCCAGCAGCCAAGATCTAGCGGGGGGCGGGAATACGCAGTATTTT. Translating gives CASSQDLAGGGNTQYF.